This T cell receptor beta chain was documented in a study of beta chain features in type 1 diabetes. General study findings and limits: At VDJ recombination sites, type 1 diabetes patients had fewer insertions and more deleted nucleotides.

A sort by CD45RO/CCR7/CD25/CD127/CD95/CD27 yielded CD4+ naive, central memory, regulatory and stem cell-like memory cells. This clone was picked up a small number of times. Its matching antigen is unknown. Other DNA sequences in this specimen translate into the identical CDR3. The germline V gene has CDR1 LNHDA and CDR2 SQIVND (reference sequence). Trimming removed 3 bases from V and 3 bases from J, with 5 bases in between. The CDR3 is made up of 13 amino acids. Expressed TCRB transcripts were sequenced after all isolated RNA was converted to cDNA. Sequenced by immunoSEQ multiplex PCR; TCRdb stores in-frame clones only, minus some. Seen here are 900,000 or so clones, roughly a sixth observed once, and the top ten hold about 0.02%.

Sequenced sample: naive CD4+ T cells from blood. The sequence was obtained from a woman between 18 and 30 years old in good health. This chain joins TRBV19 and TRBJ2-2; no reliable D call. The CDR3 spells CASSIRDTGELFF. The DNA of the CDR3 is TGTGCCAGTAGTATTAGGGACACCGGGGAGCTGTTTTTT. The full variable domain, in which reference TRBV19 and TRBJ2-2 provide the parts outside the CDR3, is DGGITQSPKYLFRKEGQNVTLSCEQNLNHDAMYWYRQDPGQGLRLIYYSQIVNDFQKGDIAEGYSVSREKKESFPLTVTSAQKNPTAFYLCASSIRDTGELFFGEGSRLTVL.